This TCR beta chain was found in a study of OX40 agonist ivuxolimab in advanced cancers. Repertoires were generated with immunoSEQ multiplex PCR, while TCRdb's copy carries only in-frame clones and drops some. The profile shows some 97,000 clones, 75% to 90% of them singletons. The CDR3 spans 15 residues. Germline CDR1 is SEHNR and CDR2 is FQNEAQ (reference sequence). This receptor was taken from an adult with an advanced solid tumor such as melanoma, head and neck, liver or kidney cancer. Source: CD4+ or CD8+ T cells sorted from blood, taken in a trial of the OX40 agonist ivuxolimab. The genes are TRBV7-9 and TRBJ2-5, with 11 bases matching TRBD1. The DNA end lines up better with TRBJ2-7; the J call may be wrong. The CDR3 protein is CASSPRDRGIYEQYF. The CDR3 bases are TGTGCCAGCAGCCCCCGGGACAGGGGGATTTACGAGCAGTACTTC.